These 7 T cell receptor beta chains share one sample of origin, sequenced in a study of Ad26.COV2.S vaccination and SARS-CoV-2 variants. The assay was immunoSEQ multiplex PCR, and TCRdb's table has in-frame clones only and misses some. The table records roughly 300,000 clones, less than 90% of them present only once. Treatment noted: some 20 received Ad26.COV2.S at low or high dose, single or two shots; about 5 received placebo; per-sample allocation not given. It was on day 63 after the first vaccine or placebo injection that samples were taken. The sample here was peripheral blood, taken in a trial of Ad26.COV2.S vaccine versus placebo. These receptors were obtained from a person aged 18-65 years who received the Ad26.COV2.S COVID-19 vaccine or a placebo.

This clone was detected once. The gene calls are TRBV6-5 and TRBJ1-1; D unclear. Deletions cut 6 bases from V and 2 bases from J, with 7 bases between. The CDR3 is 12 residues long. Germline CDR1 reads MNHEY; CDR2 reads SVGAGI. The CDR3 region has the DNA TGTGCCAGCAGCCCAGATAACACTGAAGCTTTCTTT. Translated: CASSPDNTEAFF.

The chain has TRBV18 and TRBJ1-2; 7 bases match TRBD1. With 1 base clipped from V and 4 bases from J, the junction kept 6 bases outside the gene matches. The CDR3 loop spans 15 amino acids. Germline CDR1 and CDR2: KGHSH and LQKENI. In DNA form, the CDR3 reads TGTGCCAGCTCACCACTCCGGACAGGCCCCTATGGCTACACCTTC. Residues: CASSPLRTGPYGYTF.

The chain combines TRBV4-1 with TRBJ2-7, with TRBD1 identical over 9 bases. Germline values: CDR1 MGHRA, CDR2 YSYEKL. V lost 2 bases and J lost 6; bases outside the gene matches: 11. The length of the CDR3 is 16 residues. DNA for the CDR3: TGCGCCAGCAGCCAACGCCCGGGACAGGGATCTCGCGAGCAGTACTTC. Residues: CASSQRPGQGSREQYF.

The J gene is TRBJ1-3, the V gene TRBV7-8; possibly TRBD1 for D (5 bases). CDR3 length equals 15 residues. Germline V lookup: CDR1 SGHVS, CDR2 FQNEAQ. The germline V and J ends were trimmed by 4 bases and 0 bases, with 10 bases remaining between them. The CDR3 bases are TGTGCCAGCAGCTCGACAGCTTACTCTGGAAACACCATATATTTT. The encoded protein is CASSSTAYSGNTIYF. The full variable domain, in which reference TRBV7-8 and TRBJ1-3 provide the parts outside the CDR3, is GAGVSQSPRYKVAKRGQDVALRCDPISGHVSLFWYQQALGQGPEFLTYFQNEAQLDKSGLPSDRFFAERPEGSVSTLKIQRTQQEDSAVYLCASSSTAYSGNTIYFGEGSWLTVV.

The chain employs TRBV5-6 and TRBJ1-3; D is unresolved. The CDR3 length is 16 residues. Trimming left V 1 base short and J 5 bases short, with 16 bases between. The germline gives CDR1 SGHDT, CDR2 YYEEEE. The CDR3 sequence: CASSLRPPTIRNTIYF. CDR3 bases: TGTGCCAGCAGCTTGCGGCCGCCGACAATAAGAAACACCATATATTTT.

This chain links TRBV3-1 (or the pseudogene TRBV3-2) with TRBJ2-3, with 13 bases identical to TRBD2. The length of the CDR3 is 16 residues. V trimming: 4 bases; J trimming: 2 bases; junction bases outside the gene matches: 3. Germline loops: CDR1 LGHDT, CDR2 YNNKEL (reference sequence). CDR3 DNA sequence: TGTGCCAGCAGCCCACTAGCGGGGGGGCCCACAGATACGCAGTATTTT. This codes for CASSPLAGGPTDTQYF.

CDR3 protein: CASSLGTTSTDTQYF. The CDR3 DNA follows: TGTGCCAGCAGCTTAGGGACGACTAGCACAGATACGCAGTATTTT. The V gene is TRBV13, the J gene TRBJ2-3; D is uncertain. V lost 0 bases to trimming and J lost 0 bases, with 7 bases between them. This CDR3 is built from 15 residues. From germline, CDR1 is PRHDT and CDR2 FYEKMQ (reference sequence). Full variable domain (rest looked up from reference TRBV13 and TRBJ2-3): AAGVIQSPRHLIKEKRETATLKCYPIPRHDTVYWYQQGPGQDPQFLISFYEKMQSDKGSIPDRFSAQQFSDYHSELNMSSLELGDSALYFCASSLGTTSTDTQYFGPGTRLTVL.